The rows below give T cell receptor beta chains drawn from one sample of a study of cytomegalovirus exposure and HLA in healthy donors. Clones were read by immunoSEQ multiplex PCR, and TCRdb kept only the in-frame ones, dropping some. Of about 180,000 clones in the sample, about 78% were seen once. The sample taken for sequencing was PBMCs. Receptor source: a man aged 35 to 55 in good health and CMV-seronegative. CDR3s include the opening cysteine and the closing phenylalanine or tryptophan. The order of the fields is V gene, J gene, clone size, D gene, CDR3 protein, CDR3 DNA. The D gene is left open where the match is weak. Only some rows state a clone size, as once, few, many or a class for expanded clones.

V gene: TRBV29-1
J gene: TRBJ2-2
clone size: -
D gene: -
CDR3 protein: CSVLKGVLRDTGELFF
CDR3 DNA: TGCAGCGTTCTCAAGGGGGTCCTTAGGGACACCGGGGAGCTGTTTTTT

V gene: TRBV7-9
J gene: TRBJ2-3
clone size: -
D gene: TRBD2
CDR3 protein: CASSSLAGGRDTQYF
CDR3 DNA: TGTGCCAGCAGCTCCCTAGCGGGGGGACGAGATACGCAGTATTTT

V gene: TRBV14
J gene: TRBJ2-7
clone size: -
D gene: -
CDR3 protein: CASSQVTQRPYEQYF
CDR3 DNA: TGTGCCAGCAGCCAAGTCACCCAGCGCCCCTACGAGCAGTACTTC

V gene: TRBV7-7
J gene: TRBJ2-1
clone size: -
D gene: -
CDR3 protein: CASSLGAGREQFF
CDR3 DNA: TGTGCCAGCAGCTTAGGGGCCGGGAGAGAGCAGTTCTTC

V gene: TRBV11-3
J gene: TRBJ2-2
clone size: -
D gene: TRBD2
CDR3 protein: CASSLRLAVNTGELFF
CDR3 DNA: TGTGCCAGCAGCTTAAGGCTAGCGGTAAACACCGGGGAGCTGTTTTTT

V gene: TRBV5-1
J gene: TRBJ2-7
clone size: -
D gene: -
CDR3 protein: CASSMDQSYEQYF
CDR3 DNA: TGCGCCAGCAGCATGGACCAGTCCTACGAGCAGTACTTC

V gene: TRBV30
J gene: TRBJ2-1
clone size: -
D gene: TRBD1
CDR3 protein: CAWSAGQGANEQFF
CDR3 DNA: TGTGCCTGGAGTGCGGGACAGGGGGCGAATGAGCAGTTCTTC

V gene: TRBV2
J gene: TRBJ2-1
clone size: -
D gene: -
CDR3 protein: CASSREDEQFF
CDR3 DNA: TGTGCCAGCAGTAGGGAGGATGAGCAGTTCTTC

V gene: TRBV5-1
J gene: TRBJ1-1
clone size: -
D gene: -
CDR3 protein: CASSLAQGLSAFF
CDR3 DNA: TGCGCCAGCAGCTTGGCGCAGGGGCTGTCCGCTTTCTTT

V gene: TRBV5-1
J gene: TRBJ1-4
clone size: -
D gene: TRBD1
CDR3 protein: CASSYNPRDSLEKLFF
CDR3 DNA: TGCGCCAGCAGCTATAACCCGCGGGACAGCTTGGAAAAACTGTTTTTT

V gene: TRBV7-9
J gene: TRBJ2-1
clone size: -
D gene: -
CDR3 protein: CASSLAPEGEYPIF
CDR3 DNA: TGTGCCAGCAGCTTAGCGCCGGAGGGTGAATACCCAATCTTC

V gene: TRBV9
J gene: TRBJ1-1
clone size: -
D gene: -
CDR3 protein: CASSVGGDYTEAFF
CDR3 DNA: TGTGCCAGCAGCGTAGGCGGGGATTACACTGAAGCTTTCTTT

V gene: TRBV4-1
J gene: TRBJ1-4
clone size: -
D gene: -
CDR3 protein: CASSQAWGRGPSNEKLFF
CDR3 DNA: TGCGCCAGCAGCCAAGCTTGGGGCAGGGGCCCTTCAAATGAAAAACTGTTTTTT

V gene: TRBV18
J gene: TRBJ2-7
clone size: -
D gene: -
CDR3 protein: CASSPQGLIHYEQYF
CDR3 DNA: TGTGCCAGCTCACCCCAGGGGCTAATACACTACGAGCAGTACTTC

V gene: TRBV7-9
J gene: TRBJ1-3
clone size: -
D gene: TRBD1
CDR3 protein: CASSHEGARGNTIYF
CDR3 DNA: TGTGCCAGCAGCCATGAGGGGGCGAGAGGAAACACCATATATTTT

V gene: TRBV6-5
J gene: TRBJ2-1
clone size: once
D gene: TRBD1
CDR3 protein: CASSSTGVTYNEQFF
CDR3 DNA: TGTGCCAGCAGTAGCACAGGGGTTACCTACAATGAGCAGTTCTTC

V gene: TRBV6-5
J gene: TRBJ2-7
clone size: -
D gene: TRBD1
CDR3 protein: CASRLGQADYEQYF
CDR3 DNA: TGTGCCAGCAGGCTGGGACAGGCGGACTACGAGCAGTACTTC

V gene: TRBV7-9
J gene: TRBJ2-2
clone size: -
D gene: TRBD1
CDR3 protein: CASSQNGQGTNTGELFF
CDR3 DNA: TGTGCCAGCAGCCAGAACGGACAGGGAACGAACACCGGGGAGCTGTTTTTT

V gene: TRBV5-4
J gene: TRBJ2-7
clone size: -
D gene: -
CDR3 protein: CASSGNQGGEQYF
CDR3 DNA: TGTGCCAGCAGCGGGAATCAGGGGGGCGAGCAGTACTTC

V gene: TRBV5-1
J gene: TRBJ1-2
clone size: few
D gene: -
CDR3 protein: CASSFDSLTNGYTF
CDR3 DNA: TGCGCCAGCAGCTTTGACAGCCTAACCAATGGCTACACCTTC

V gene: TRBV9
J gene: TRBJ2-5
clone size: once
D gene: TRBD2
CDR3 protein: CASSGSGGGLGTQYF
CDR3 DNA: TGTGCCAGCAGCGGTAGCGGGGGGGGCCTAGGGACCCAGTACTTC

V gene: TRBV2
J gene: TRBJ2-7
clone size: once
D gene: TRBD1
CDR3 protein: CASSETGTGFGEQYF
CDR3 DNA: TGTGCCAGCAGTGAGACCGGGACAGGGTTTGGAGAGCAGTACTTC

V gene: TRBV4-3
J gene: TRBJ2-7
clone size: few
D gene: TRBD2
CDR3 protein: CASSQDVAGAYEQYF
CDR3 DNA: TGCGCCAGCAGCCAAGATGTAGCGGGAGCCTACGAGCAGTACTTC

V gene: TRBV27
J gene: TRBJ1-5
clone size: -
D gene: -
CDR3 protein: CASSFGGQPQHF
CDR3 DNA: TGTGCCAGCAGTTTTGGGGGCCAGCCCCAGCATTTT

V gene: TRBV27
J gene: TRBJ2-7
clone size: -
D gene: -
CDR3 protein: CASSFYRQGPYEQYF
CDR3 DNA: TGTGCCAGCAGTTTCTATCGCCAGGGTCCCTACGAGCAGTACTTC

V gene: TRBV6-5
J gene: TRBJ1-3
clone size: -
D gene: -
CDR3 protein: CASSYSRGNAIYF
CDR3 DNA: TGTGCCAGCAGTTACTCTCGGGGAAACGCCATATATTTT

V gene: TRBV2
J gene: TRBJ2-7
clone size: -
D gene: -
CDR3 protein: CASSSGHHSYEQYF
CDR3 DNA: TGTGCCAGCTCCTCGGGACACCACTCCTACGAGCAGTACTTC

V gene: TRBV6-5
J gene: TRBJ1-2
clone size: -
D gene: TRBD1
CDR3 protein: CATRTGGIDGYTF
CDR3 DNA: TGTGCCACGCGGACAGGGGGCATCGATGGCTACACCTTC

V gene: TRBV7-9
J gene: TRBJ1-2
clone size: few
D gene: -
CDR3 protein: CASSFEAGLYGYTF
CDR3 DNA: TGTGCCAGCAGCTTCGAGGCAGGGCTCTATGGCTACACCTTC

V gene: TRBV5-4
J gene: TRBJ2-3
clone size: -
D gene: TRBD2
CDR3 protein: CASRPTSGSTDTQYF
CDR3 DNA: TGTGCCAGCAGGCCTACTAGCGGTAGCACAGATACGCAGTATTTT

V gene: TRBV7-9
J gene: TRBJ2-7
clone size: -
D gene: -
CDR3 protein: CASSVWGEASQQYF
CDR3 DNA: TGTGCCAGCAGCGTCTGGGGGGAAGCCTCCCAGCAGTACTTC

V gene: TRBV4-3
J gene: TRBJ2-7
clone size: -
D gene: TRBD2
CDR3 protein: CASSQDAGAGYEQYF
CDR3 DNA: TGCGCCAGCAGCCAAGATGCGGGAGCGGGCTACGAGCAGTACTTC

V gene: TRBV18
J gene: TRBJ2-3
clone size: -
D gene: -
CDR3 protein: CASSPWAGDTQYF
CDR3 DNA: TGTGCCAGCTCACCATGGGCGGGAGATACGCAGTATTTT

V gene: TRBV15
J gene: TRBJ1-1
clone size: -
D gene: TRBD1
CDR3 protein: CATSRLGTGGVLPEAFF
CDR3 DNA: TGTGCCACCAGCAGACTGGGGACAGGGGGCGTTTTGCCTGAAGCTTTCTTT

V gene: TRBV7-2
J gene: TRBJ2-2
clone size: -
D gene: -
CDR3 protein: CASSFRGSRDTTGELFF
CDR3 DNA: TGTGCCAGCAGCTTTAGGGGGTCCCGGGACACCACGGGGGAGCTGTTTTTT

V gene: TRBV6-5
J gene: TRBJ1-1
clone size: -
D gene: -
CDR3 protein: CASSGVTEAFF
CDR3 DNA: TGTGCCAGCAGCGGGGTCACTGAAGCTTTCTTT

V gene: TRBV27
J gene: TRBJ2-5
clone size: -
D gene: -
CDR3 protein: CASSIGQSTKTQYF
CDR3 DNA: TGTGCCAGCAGTATAGGACAGTCTACGAAGACCCAGTACTTC

V gene: TRBV11-3
J gene: TRBJ2-1
clone size: -
D gene: TRBD2
CDR3 protein: CASSPGGVEQFF
CDR3 DNA: TGTGCCAGCAGCCCCGGGGGGGTTGAGCAGTTCTTC

V gene: TRBV9
J gene: TRBJ1-3
clone size: -
D gene: -
CDR3 protein: CASSQAGALTSGNTIYF
CDR3 DNA: TGTGCCAGCAGCCAGGCAGGGGCACTCACCTCTGGAAACACCATATATTTT

V gene: TRBV5-6
J gene: TRBJ2-3
clone size: once
D gene: -
CDR3 protein: CASSGGTISTDTQYF
CDR3 DNA: TGTGCCAGCAGCGGAGGGACGATTAGCACAGATACGCAGTATTTT

V gene: TRBV30
J gene: TRBJ2-7
clone size: -
D gene: -
CDR3 protein: CAWRDNSYEQYF
CDR3 DNA: TGTGCCTGGAGGGACAACTCCTACGAGCAGTACTTC

V gene: TRBV19
J gene: TRBJ2-7
clone size: -
D gene: TRBD1
CDR3 protein: CASSIRDRYYEQYF
CDR3 DNA: TGTGCCAGTAGTATTAGGGACAGGTACTACGAGCAGTACTTC

V gene: TRBV29-1
J gene: TRBJ2-3
clone size: -
D gene: -
CDR3 protein: CSVEGLSDTQYF
CDR3 DNA: TGCAGCGTCGAAGGACTATCAGATACGCAGTATTTT

V gene: TRBV5-1
J gene: TRBJ1-6
clone size: -
D gene: TRBD1
CDR3 protein: CASSLLGQPNSPLHF
CDR3 DNA: TGCGCCAGCAGCTTGCTGGGACAGCCTAATTCACCCCTCCACTTT

V gene: TRBV7-2
J gene: TRBJ1-3
clone size: -
D gene: -
CDR3 protein: CASSPRTGPGNTIYF
CDR3 DNA: TGTGCCAGCAGTCCCCGCACAGGGCCTGGAAACACCATATATTTT

V gene: TRBV9
J gene: TRBJ2-3
clone size: -
D gene: TRBD2
CDR3 protein: CASSAGAGYSTDTQYF
CDR3 DNA: TGTGCCAGCAGCGCTGGAGCGGGATATAGCACAGATACGCAGTATTTT

V gene: TRBV18
J gene: TRBJ1-2
clone size: -
D gene: -
CDR3 protein: CASSPGQVAIGYTF
CDR3 DNA: TGTGCCAGCTCACCAGGGCAGGTTGCGATTGGCTACACCTTC

V gene: TRBV5-4
J gene: TRBJ2-3
clone size: -
D gene: -
CDR3 protein: CASSGGIRGDTQYF
CDR3 DNA: TGTGCCAGCAGCGGCGGGATTAGAGGGGATACGCAGTATTTT

V gene: TRBV5-6
J gene: TRBJ2-7
clone size: -
D gene: -
CDR3 protein: CASSLVGSGAYEQYF
CDR3 DNA: TGTGCCAGCAGCTTGGTGGGCAGCGGAGCCTACGAGCAGTACTTC

V gene: TRBV30
J gene: TRBJ2-7
clone size: -
D gene: TRBD1
CDR3 protein: CAWGQGEANEQYF
CDR3 DNA: TGTGCCTGGGGACAGGGTGAGGCCAACGAGCAGTACTTC

V gene: TRBV29-1
J gene: TRBJ2-3
clone size: -
D gene: TRBD2
CDR3 protein: CSVVLADFSTDTQYF
CDR3 DNA: TGCAGCGTGGTACTAGCGGATTTTTCCACAGATACGCAGTATTTT

V gene: TRBV5-4
J gene: TRBJ1-2
clone size: -
D gene: -
CDR3 protein: CASSSSHSYGYTF
CDR3 DNA: TGTGCCAGCAGCTCCTCGCACAGTTATGGCTACACCTTC

V gene: TRBV7-2
J gene: TRBJ1-2
clone size: -
D gene: TRBD1
CDR3 protein: CASSSRDRGNGYTF
CDR3 DNA: TGTGCCAGCAGCTCGAGGGACAGGGGAAATGGCTACACCTTC

V gene: TRBV5-1
J gene: TRBJ2-6
clone size: once
D gene: -
CDR3 protein: CASSPEVGISGANVLTF
CDR3 DNA: TGCGCCAGCAGCCCGGAGGTCGGAATCTCTGGGGCCAACGTCCTGACTTTC

V gene: TRBV5-4
J gene: TRBJ1-1
clone size: -
D gene: TRBD1
CDR3 protein: CASSPEGALRNTEAFF
CDR3 DNA: TGTGCCAGCAGCCCCGAGGGGGCGTTAAGGAACACTGAAGCTTTCTTT